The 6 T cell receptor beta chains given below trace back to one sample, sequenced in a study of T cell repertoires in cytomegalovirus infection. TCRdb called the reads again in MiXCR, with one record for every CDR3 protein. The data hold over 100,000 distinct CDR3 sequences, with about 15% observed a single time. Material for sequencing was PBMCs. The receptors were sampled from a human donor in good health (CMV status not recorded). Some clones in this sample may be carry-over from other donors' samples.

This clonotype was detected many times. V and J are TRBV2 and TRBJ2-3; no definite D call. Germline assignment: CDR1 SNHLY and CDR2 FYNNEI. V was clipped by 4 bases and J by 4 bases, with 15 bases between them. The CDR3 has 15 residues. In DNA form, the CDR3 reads TGTGCCAGCAGTGGAGGTAGCTCGCGGTCAGATACGCAGTATTTT. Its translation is CASSGGSSRSDTQYF.

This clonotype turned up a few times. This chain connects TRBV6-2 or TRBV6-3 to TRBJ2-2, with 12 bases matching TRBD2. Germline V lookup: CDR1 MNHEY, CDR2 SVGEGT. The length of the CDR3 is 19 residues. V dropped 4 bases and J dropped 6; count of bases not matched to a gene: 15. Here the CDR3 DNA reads TGTGCCAGCAGTTCCATTCGGACTAGCGGGGAGCAGATGGCCGGGGAGCTGTTTTTT. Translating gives CASSSIRTSGEQMAGELFF.

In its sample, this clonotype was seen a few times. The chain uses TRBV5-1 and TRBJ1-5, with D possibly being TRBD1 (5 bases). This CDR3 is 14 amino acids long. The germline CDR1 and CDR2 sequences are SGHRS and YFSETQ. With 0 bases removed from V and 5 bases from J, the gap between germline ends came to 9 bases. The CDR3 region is CASSLDGADQPQHF. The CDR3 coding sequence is TGCGCCAGCAGCTTGGATGGGGCCGATCAGCCCCAGCATTTT.

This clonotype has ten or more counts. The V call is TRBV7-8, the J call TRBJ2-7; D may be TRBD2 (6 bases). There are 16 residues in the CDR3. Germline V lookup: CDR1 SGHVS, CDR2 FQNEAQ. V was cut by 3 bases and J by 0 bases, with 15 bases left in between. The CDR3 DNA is TGTGCCAGCAGCTTGGGTTCCGGGGGAAACTCCTACGAGCAGTACTTC. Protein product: CASSLGSGGNSYEQYF.

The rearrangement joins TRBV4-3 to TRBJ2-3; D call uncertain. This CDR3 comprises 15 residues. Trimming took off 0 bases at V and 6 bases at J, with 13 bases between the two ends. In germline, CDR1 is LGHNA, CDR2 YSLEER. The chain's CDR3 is CASSQEQSAGDTQYF. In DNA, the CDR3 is TGCGCCAGCAGCCAAGAACAATCGGCCGGGGATACGCAGTATTTT.

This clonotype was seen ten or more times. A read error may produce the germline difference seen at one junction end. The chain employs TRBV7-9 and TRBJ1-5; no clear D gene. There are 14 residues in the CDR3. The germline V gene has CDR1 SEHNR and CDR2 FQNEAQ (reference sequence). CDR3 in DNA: TGTGCCAGCAGCCAGACCGGCAGAAATCGGCCCCAGCATTTT. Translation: CASSQTGRNRPQHF. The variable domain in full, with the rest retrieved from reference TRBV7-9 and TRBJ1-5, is DTGVSQNPRHKITKRGQNVTFRCDPISEHNRLYWYRQTLGQGPEFLTYFQNEAQLEKSRLLSDRFSAERPKGSFSTLEIQRTEQGDSAMYLCASSQTGRNRPQHFGDGTRLSIL.